Below, 21 T cell receptor beta chains from the same sample are listed, as sequenced in a study. MiXCR, run by TCRdb on the RT-PCR reads, gives a single entry per CDR3 protein. The repertoire consists of around 700,000 distinct CDR3 sequences, with 14% occurring once and the leading ten covering roughly 3.9%. Sample: memory CD4+ T cells from blood. These receptors came from a female donor in good health, serving as a healthy control.

This rearrangement joins TRBV5-1 to TRBJ1-2, with 7 bases matching TRBD1. The V gene's germline CDR1 is SGHRS and CDR2 YFSETQ. The CDR3 has 13 residues. V was pared by 2 bases and J by 6 bases, with 4 bases of the junction left unmatched. The CDR3 loop is CASSLGTANGYTF. Here the CDR3 DNA reads TGCGCCAGCAGCTTAGGGACAGCAAATGGCTACACCTTC.

J is TRBJ1-2 and V is TRBV4-3; no clear D. The CDR3 length is 15 residues. Germline loops: CDR1 LGHNA, CDR2 YSLEER. V was cut by 0 bases and J by 3 bases, with 11 bases left in between. CDR3 region: CASSQDSNGHYGYTF. The CDR3 DNA is TGCGCCAGCAGCCAAGATAGCAACGGCCACTATGGCTACACCTTC.

Comment on this clonotype: One end of the junction varies from germline; a read error may be responsible. The gene calls are TRBV12-3 or TRBV12-4 and TRBJ2-6; 11 bases line up with TRBD1. There are 15 residues in the CDR3. For the CDR3, the DNA is TGTGCCAGCAGGCTATCCGGGACAGGGGGCAACGTCCTGACTTTC. Its protein product is CASRLSGTGGNVLTF.

This clonotype has at least ten counts. This chain connects TRBV5-1 to TRBJ1-1; 10 bases fit TRBD1. V was pared by 4 bases and J by 5 bases, with 11 bases of the junction left unmatched. Looked up from germline, CDR1 is SGHRS and CDR2 is YFSETQ. The CDR3 runs to 16 residues. The CDR3 spells CASSPHSPGQGTEAFF. The CDR3 nucleotides read TGCGCCAGCAGCCCGCACTCCCCGGGACAGGGGACTGAAGCTTTCTTT.

This clonotype appeared a few times. This chain connects TRBV20-1 to TRBJ1-1, with 7 bases lining up with TRBD1. The CDR3 is 12 amino acids. The V segment lost 5 bases and the J segment 3 bases; nucleotides outside the gene matches: 3. Germline V gives CDR1 DFQATT, CDR2 SNEGSKA (reference sequence). CDR3 amino acids: CSALTGDTEAFF. The CDR3 coding sequence is TGCAGTGCTCTAACAGGGGACACTGAAGCTTTCTTT.

This clonotype was counted ten times or more. The chain employs TRBV29-1 and TRBJ2-3, with 7 bases that match TRBD2. Germline trimming cut 1 base from V and 4 bases from J; bases unmatched to any gene: 2. Germline V gene lookup returns CDR1 SQVTM and CDR2 ANQGSEA. The CDR3 runs to 13 residues. CDR3 loop: CSVEGGSADTQYF. The CDR3 DNA reads as TGCAGCGTTGAAGGCGGGAGTGCAGATACGCAGTATTTT.

This clonotype showed up many times. The chain couples TRBV3-1 to TRBJ1-2; 11 bases match TRBD1. The CDR3 covers 15 residues. In germline, CDR1 is LGHDT, CDR2 YNNKEL (reference sequence). The V gene end was trimmed by 3 bases and the J gene end by 6 bases; junction bases not matched to a gene: 6. The CDR3 DNA reads as TGTGCCAGCAGCCACCACGGACAGGGGGCGAATGGCTACACCTTC. As protein: CASSHHGQGANGYTF.

This clonotype was seen ten or more times. V is TRBV10-3 and J is TRBJ2-3, with D possibly being TRBD1 (7 bases). The germline gives CDR1 ENHRY, CDR2 SYGVKD. The CDR3 extends over 16 amino acids. V gave up 2 bases and J gave up 5 bases, with 17 bases separating them. This chain's CDR3 is CAISEVGGQPRDTQYF. As DNA, the CDR3 is TGTGCCATCAGTGAGGTGGGGGGACAGCCTCGAGATACGCAGTATTTT.

This clonotype was found many times. The rearrangement uses TRBV6-4 and TRBJ2-3; the D is unclear. Germline V gives CDR1 MRHNA, CDR2 SNTAGT. V was pared by 3 bases and J by 2 bases, with 9 bases between. The CDR3 has 14 residues. DNA for the CDR3: TGTGCCAGCAGTGAGAGGTTCCTCACAGATACGCAGTATTTT. Its translation is CASSERFLTDTQYF.

This clonotype was counted ten times or more. The chain's CDR3 is CSGGTGESNQPQHF. Here the CDR3 DNA reads TGCAGCGGGGGGACAGGGGAAAGCAATCAGCCCCAGCATTTT. This sequence joins TRBV29-1 and TRBJ1-5, with 10 bases lining up with TRBD1. V shed 7 bases and J 1 base; nucleotides not matched to a gene: 4. Germline CDR1 reads SQVTM; CDR2 reads ANQGSEA. This CDR3 has 14 amino acids.

This clonotype was picked up many times. This chain links TRBV11-2 with TRBJ2-7; a possible D gene is TRBD2 (6 bases). This CDR3 is built from 16 residues. Germline loops: CDR1 SGHAT, CDR2 FQNNGV. Trimming removed 1 base at V and 0 bases at J, with 13 bases between. CDR3 DNA sequence: TGTGCCAGCAGCTTAGGGGAGGTGGGAGTCTCCTACGAGCAGTACTTC. Its translation is CASSLGEVGVSYEQYF.

In its sample, this clonotype was seen a few times. The chain combines TRBV20-1 with TRBJ2-2; TRBD2 is a possible D gene (6 bases). Germline CDR1 reads DFQATT; CDR2 reads SNEGSKA (reference sequence). This CDR3 has 14 amino acids. The V gene lost 1 base and the J gene lost 1 base, with 7 bases spanning the gap. CDR3 protein: CSARVGGNTGELFF. The CDR3 region has the DNA TGCAGTGCTAGAGTCGGGGGGAACACCGGGGAGCTGTTTTTT.

The sample holds many counts of this clonotype. The gene calls are TRBV20-1 and TRBJ1-2, with D possibly being TRBD1 (6 bases). The CDR3 is 15 amino acids. Germline values: CDR1 DFQATT, CDR2 SNEGSKA (reference sequence). V gave up 4 bases and J gave up 8 bases, with 23 bases separating them. The CDR3 spells CSATAVLRGQGGYTF. CDR3 nucleotide sequence: TGCAGTGCTACCGCCGTGTTGAGGGGCCAGGGGGGCTACACCTTC.

There are a few counts of this clonotype. The rearrangement links TRBV3-1 to TRBJ1-6; D is unresolved. Trimming removed 0 bases at V and 9 bases at J, with 12 bases between. Germline V gene sequence: CDR1 LGHDT, CDR2 YNNKEL (reference sequence). The CDR3 is 15 residues long. CDR3 region: CASSQEGSRGSPLHF. CDR3 nucleotides: TGTGCCAGCAGCCAAGAAGGCAGTAGAGGTTCACCCCTCCACTTT.

The sample holds a few counts of this clonotype. The chain combines TRBV5-5 with TRBJ1-6; D gene uncertain. V dropped 4 bases and J dropped 12 bases, with 17 bases sitting between them. Germline assignment: CDR1 SGHKS and CDR2 YYEKEE (reference sequence). The CDR3 is 14 amino acids. The CDR3 protein is CASSPQPAPEPLHF. The CDR3 DNA follows: TGTGCCAGCAGCCCTCAGCCAGCCCCGGAACCCCTCCACTTT.

This clonotype turned up a few times. A junction end diverges from the germline sequence, so it may reflect a read error. J is TRBJ2-7 and V is TRBV5-1; D is unclear. CDR3 length equals 13 residues. Germline loops: CDR1 SGHRS, CDR2 YFSETQ. The chain's CDR3 is CASSFRASDEQYF. The DNA for the CDR3 is TGCGCCAGCAGCTTTCGGGCCTCCGACGAGCAGTACTTC.

The rearrangement uses TRBV5-4 and TRBJ2-2; 7 positions agree with TRBD1. The V segment lost 4 bases and the J segment 11 bases; nucleotides outside the gene matches: 8. Germline V lookup: CDR1 SGHNT, CDR2 YYREEE (reference sequence). The CDR3 is 13 residues long. CDR3 DNA sequence: TGTGCCAGCAGCCCGCCAGGACAGGTTGAGCTGTTTTTT. Translating it yields CASSPPGQVELFF. Complete variable domain (other parts from reference TRBV5-4 and TRBJ2-2): ETGVTQSPTHLIKTRGQQVTLRCSSQSGHNTVSWYQQALGQGPQFIFQYYREEENGRGNFPPRFSGLQFPNYSSELNVNALELDDSALYLCASSPPGQVELFFGEGSRLTVL.

Only a few counts were recorded for this clonotype. The genes are TRBV9 and TRBJ1-2, with D possibly TRBD1 on 5 matching bases. Germline CDR1 and CDR2: SGDLS and YYNGEE. V was shortened by 2 bases and J by 5 bases, with 13 bases between the two germline ends. The CDR3 covers 14 residues. CDR3 DNA sequence: TGTGCCAGCAGCGTTCCCGGGACGGAGTATGGCTACACCTTC. Its translation: CASSVPGTEYGYTF.

The genes are TRBV20-1 and TRBJ2-5; D possibly corresponds to TRBD1 (5 bases). Trimming left V 3 bases short and J 7 bases short, with 18 bases between. The germline CDR1 and CDR2 sequences are DFQATT and SNEGSKA (reference sequence). The CDR3 covers 14 residues. CDR3 residues: CSASSGWGQGTQYF. The CDR3 nucleotides are TGCAGTGCTAGTTCCGGGTGGGGTCAGGGGACCCAGTACTTC.

The chain has TRBV9 and TRBJ1-6; the D gene is possibly TRBD1 (5 bases). The CDR3 loop spans 14 amino acids. The germline V gene has CDR1 SGDLS and CDR2 YYNGEE. The V end lost 2 bases, the J end lost 9 bases, and 12 bases lay between the germline ends. The chain's CDR3 is CASSVDSISSPLHF. The CDR3 region has the DNA TGTGCCAGCAGCGTCGACAGTATAAGTTCACCCCTCCACTTT.

The sample holds a few counts of this clonotype. The chain carries TRBV20-1 and TRBJ1-1; D remains ambiguous. CDR3 size: 13 residues. The V gene's germline CDR1 is DFQATT and CDR2 SNEGSKA (reference sequence). V was pared by 1 base and J by 1 base, with 7 bases between. The CDR3 here is CSARGTGNTEAFF. The CDR3 coding sequence is TGCAGTGCTAGAGGGACGGGGAACACTGAAGCTTTCTTT.